A single TCR beta chain is shown here with its context. This clonotype was seen only a few times. Its antigen is unknown. One base away there is no much larger clone; base qualities are not given. The data are from a study of molecular identifiers for immune sequencing clone quantification (dated by TCRdb to the late 2010s). About the full investigation: In a replicate experiment, RNA from roughly 20,000 or 100,000 naive CD8 T cells was split into five aliquots, four of which were sequenced. This methods study used CD8 T cells to benchmark TCR RNA copy counting and molecular-identifier clustering-based TCR repertoire sequencing (MIDCIRS). General study outcomes and caveats: When barcode sub-clustering was left out, chimeric consensus sequences inflated TCR diversity, with chimeras reaching as high as 47%. Spiked-in Jurkat TCR RNA (10 copies' worth), which is not part of the donor repertoire, was contained in the naive libraries. A single cell's worth of spiked-in Jurkat TCR RNA was reported detectable even among 900,000 to 1,000,000 naive CD8 T cells. The sizes of highly expanded clones could end up underestimated when identical TCR molecules share a barcode. In CMV-specific effector cells, clones with more than 20 RNA copies contained over 98% of molecules, whereas in naive cells such clones contained under 1% of molecules. Modeling indicated around 2.7 TCR RNA copies recovered per cell, compared with around 10 by digital PCR, which implies a capture efficiency of around 30%.

To prepare the library, PCR was applied. TCRdb names Illumina HiSeq 4000 as the instrument used. Bulk TCR libraries were generated as previously described, with the TCR primers listed in Table S5 used. Total RNA was purified with the Qiagen AllPrep DNA/RNA kit. Before analysis, reads from multiple sequencing runs of the same library were pooled. For the original study's pipeline: Only reads with exact TCR constant sequence were kept, trimmed to 150 nt, and grouped by their 12-nt molecular barcodes. Reads inside each barcode group were sub-clustered using a 15% Levenshtein threshold, and a quality-weighted consensus sequence was constructed for each RNA molecule. Non-functional sequences were discarded, and so were lower-count sequences lying one edit away from another sequence. Based on fitting two negative binomial distributions, any barcode sub-cluster with under 20% of the maximum read count was discarded. TCRdb trimmed the raw reads at Q25, called clones with MiXCR and kept productive beta chains. A single entry per CDR3 protein holds the most common genes and DNA from its merged rows. TCRdb, not the original authors, processed these V and J calls. The sample profile shows around 470,000 distinct CDR3 sequences; about a fifth of them were found once. The biggest ten clones account for about 0.78% of the sample.

V is cut back by 0 bases and J by 4 bases, with 12 bases in the junction unmatched. CDR1 LGHNT and CDR2 FRNRAP are derived from the germline V gene. The CDR3 sequence holds 19 residues, the cysteine and phenylalanine included. The CDR3 DNA has 57 bases and is translated from base 1. Libraries of naive CD8 T cells were built from approximately 20,000 to 980,000 sorted cells, with 10%, 30% or 50% of the purified RNA used. On a BD FACSAria II, naive CD8 T cells were FACS-sorted as CD8+CD4-CCR7+CD45RA+ and collected into RLT Plus buffer. To test detection sensitivity, Jurkat RNA equal to over nine TCR copies was added to samples of about 20,000-1,000,000 naive CD8 T cells. CD8 T cells were enriched using RosetteSep CD8+ T Cell Enrichment Cocktail and Ficoll-Paque, and the enriched cells then underwent ACK red cell lysis.

This receptor was obtained from a human donor in good health. Some libraries in this study had Jurkat cell RNA spiked in. The chain was built from TRBV12-5 and TRBJ2-2, with 9 central nucleotides matching TRBD2. Input material: naive CD8+ T cells from blood, with Jurkat cell RNA spiked in. The sample's cell subset or site label, in plain terms: FACS-sorted CD8+CD4-CCR7+CD45RA+ naive T cells. The CDR3: CASGLVASGNQPGTGELFF. DNA sequence: TGTGCTAGTGGTTTGGTTGCTAGCGGGAACCAGCCGGGCACCGGGGAGCTGTTTTTT.